The clone carrying this T cell receptor (beta chain) showed up just once. Its antigen is still unknown. This sample was included in a study of Ad26.COV2.S vaccination and SARS-CoV-2 variants. Whole-study context: Sample donor was a member of the COV1001 Ad26.COV2.S trial arm. The authors gave Ad26.COV2.S intramuscularly, either once or twice 56 days apart. Study-level results: Considerable breadth of spike-specific CD8+ and CD4+ T cell responses has reportedly been documented following vaccination.

Treatment here: around 19 received Ad26.COV2.S at low or high dose, single or two shots; 5 received placebo; per-sample allocation not given. Specimen acquisition occurred on day 63 following the initial vaccine or placebo injection. V shed 1 base, J shed 1 base, and the junction held 0 bases outside the gene matches. The CDR3 runs to 16 residues. Germline loops: CDR1 SQVTM, CDR2 ANQGSEA. Clones were read by immunoSEQ multiplex PCR, and TCRdb kept only the in-frame ones, dropping some. The sample has hundreds of thousands of clones, around 89% seen once. The sample here was peripheral blood, taken in a trial of Ad26.COV2.S vaccine versus placebo. The sequence came from a person between 18 and 65 years old who received the Ad26.COV2.S COVID-19 vaccine or a placebo. The chain couples TRBV29-1 to TRBJ2-3, with 15 positions matching TRBD2. The CDR3 loop reads CSVEGTSGGGTDTQYF. Written as DNA, the CDR3 is TGCAGCGTTGAAGGGACTAGCGGGGGGGGCACAGATACGCAGTATTTT.